The TCR beta chain described here comes from a study of blood T cells in healthy people across ages (dated by TCRdb to the mid-2010s). In the study overall: Template switching captured roughly one uniquely barcoded TCR beta cDNA molecule per two T cells in model experiments. To track age-related changes in TCR beta repertoire diversity, the study relied on deep sequencing normalized with unique cDNA molecular identifiers. The donors were divided into four age groups: young (average approximately 16 years), middle-aged (about 40), aged (approximately 64) and long-lived (roughly 88). To avoid experimental bias, donors of different ages were distributed randomly across sequencing lanes. Two additional independent replicas of 1 million unique cDNA reads from the same blood draw were analyzed for two donors (one aged 18 to 30 and one aged 80 or older). Overall results and qualifications from the work: Because donor CMV infection status was unknown, age-related changes in expanded clonotypes were potentially confounded. Estimates of total diversity from one million sequenced T cells were regarded as lower bounds and underestimates. The percentage of naive T cells measured by flow cytometry correlated strongly with observed TCR beta diversity. Bulk unsorted PBMC profiling prevented conclusive comparison of naive and antigen-experienced compartments. As age increased, observed TCR beta diversity per million T cells dropped in a roughly linear way, and a significant reduction was already evident by age about 40. Compared with the aged group, more naive CD4+ T cells, fewer expanded clones and increased TCR diversity were shown by the long-lived group, suggesting age selection.

The approximately 40 donors, aged roughly 6 to 95 years, were systemically healthy Caucasian individuals from Russia. Each donor gave approximately 9.3 milliliters of peripheral blood, collected into EDTA-treated Vacutainer tubes. PBMCs were isolated by Ficoll-Paque density-gradient centrifugation, with at least 6.5 million obtained per sample. Trizol reagent was used to extract total RNA from the PBMCs, yielding at least 5.5 micrograms per sample. For every donor, flow cytometry on a PBMC aliquot measured the percentage of naive CD45RAhigh/CD27high T cells. Comments on this clonotype: Its antigen is currently not known. Base quality data are lacking; no much larger clone is found one base away.

Library preparation used 5' RACE. Sequenced on an Illumina HiSeq 2500. A second PCR of about 6 to 12 cycles was run with a J-beta primer mix and a sample-barcoded 5' primer. A template-switch 5' adaptor carrying 12 random nucleotides introduced a unique molecular identifier onto each TCR beta cDNA molecule. Each sample yielded at least 3 million CDR3-containing paired-end reads. First-strand cDNA synthesis was performed from all RNA using the Mint cDNA synthesis kit, with priming by a TRBC-specific oligonucleotide. All cDNA was treated with uracil-DNA glycosylase and then went through a first 18-cycle PCR with the universal primers M1SS and BC2_uni_R. Processing in the source paper ran as follows. For normalization, 1 million high-quality reads were randomly selected from each sample, with every read carrying a distinct molecular identifier. Reads with shared molecular identifiers were discarded instead of being binned into consensus sequences. MiTCR, run with a Q25 quality threshold and the strictest error-elimination algorithm, handled CDR3 identification, clonotype clustering and error correction. A nonparametric unseen species model with Euler transformation was used to estimate lower-bound total TCR beta diversity. TCRdb ran its own pipeline on the public reads, namely fastp trimming at Q25 and MiXCR clone calling, and kept in-frame beta chains. CDR3 protein sequences are deduplicated, and each keeps its most common genes and DNA. The V and J calls were determined by TCRdb, not by the authors. In all, the sample holds hundreds of thousands of distinct CDR3 sequences, and around 45% of those were seen once. The leading ten clones occupy under 35% of the sample.

Sequenced sample: blood. The receptor comes from a woman in her sixties in good health.

The DNA is TGTGCCAGCAGCTTGGGGGGACTTGACATTGGGTATGGCTACACCTTC. Translated, this gives CASSLGGLDIGYGYTF. The sequence joins TRBV7-9 to TRBJ1-2; TRBD1 is possibly the D segment (5 matching bases). The germline V gene (reference sequence) specifies SEHNR as CDR1 and FQNEAQ as CDR2. V is clipped by 3 bases and J by 5 bases, and the sequence between their germline boundaries is 19 bases long. The CDR3 sequence holds 16 residues, the cysteine and phenylalanine included. Just CDR3 DNA is preserved here, 48 bases in frame from base 1.